This T cell receptor beta chain was retrieved from a study of T-cell memory formation after mild COVID-19. Study context: Each donor largely had its own TCR clusters. Study findings and constraints: The study found balanced CD4/CD8 in clones contracting day 15 to 85 and a CD4+ lean in later expanders. There were some responding clones in pre-infection memory, which suggested that cross-reactive memory had joined.

This clonotype appeared many times. Its target is not known. The CDR3 is 13 residues long. V was cut by 5 bases and J by 2 bases, with 9 bases left in between. CDR1 is MNHEY, CDR2 SVGAGI, per germline. TCRdb reprocessed the 5' RACE reads with MiXCR, giving one entry per CDR3 protein. The data contain a few hundred thousand distinct CDR3 sequences, 25% to 30% of them singletons. V usage is TRBV6-5 and J usage is TRBJ2-5; D is unresolved. The clonotype comes from an adult woman who had mild COVID-19 (a few samples of this study predate the infection). Cell type and time point are not known. The sequencing sample was made of PBMCs or a T cell subset sorted from them (not recorded which). The CDR3 reads CASSHQPQETQYF. The CDR3 DNA sequence: TGTGCCAGCAGTCACCAACCACAAGAGACCCAGTACTTC.